The entry below gives a single TCR beta chain sequence along with its context. This sample stems from a study of blood T cell repertoires in COVID-19. About the research overall: From the United States, Italy and Spain came samples of acute and convalescent COVID-19.

CDR1 is SGHVS and CDR2 is FQNEAQ in the germline V gene. This CDR3 contains 13 residues. With 5 bases clipped from V and 4 bases from J, the junction kept 2 bases outside the gene matches. As handled by the study authors: Reference gene primers were amplified, and this amplification served to estimate nucleated cell counts. Generated by immunoSEQ multiplex PCR, the TCRdb table keeps only in-frame clones and is missing some. The V and J calls and clone size were taken over from that table, and D and trimming were inferred from the DNA. The data contain 150,000 to 200,000 clones, around 83% of them singletons.

This receptor was obtained from a woman between 45 and 60 years old in a cohort exposed to, infected with or recovered from COVID-19 (not recorded which). Source material: PBMCs or T cells enriched from blood (not recorded which). The chain employs TRBV7-8 and TRBJ2-1, with 7 bases that match TRBD1. CDR3 sequence (DNA): TGTGCCAGCAGCCAGGGACAGTACAATGAGCAGTTCTTC. This encodes CASSQGQYNEQFF.